This T cell receptor (beta chain) comes out of a study of T cells in Graves' hyperthyroidism and ophthalmopathy. Whole-study context: Peripheral blood draws took place at initial diagnosis, ahead of any treatment.

This clonotype was counted ten times or more. The antigen is undetermined. This CDR3 spans 16 amino acids. The germline V gene has CDR1 SGHRS and CDR2 YFSETQ. V trimming: 4 bases; J trimming: 4 bases; junction bases outside the gene matches: 11. Findings of the study overall: Blood also showed most of the thyroid clonotypes that were expanded above 0.001.

TCR beta CDR3 regions were amplified from RNA. First-round RT-PCR of the TCR CDR3 relied on the HTBI primer set. TCRdb re-derived calls from the multiplex PCR reads in MiXCR, one entry per CDR3 protein. Among 400,000 to 600,000 distinct CDR3 sequences listed, about 16% were seen once. The TCR sequence derives from a woman under 40 with Graves' ophthalmopathy. The sequenced material came from blood. The chain employs TRBV5-1 and TRBJ2-1; 7 bases line up with TRBD2. The CDR3 region is CASSLGGSGIYNEQFF. The CDR3 DNA reads TGCGCCAGCAGCCTCGGGGGGAGCGGGATATACAATGAGCAGTTCTTC.